This T cell receptor beta chain was captured by sequencing in a study of beta chain features in type 1 diabetes. CDR3 length: 13 residues. In germline, CDR1 is GTSNPN, CDR2 SVGIG (reference sequence). V was clipped by 4 bases and J by 3 bases, with 10 bases between them. Purity exceeding 95% was reached by all sorted populations. This clone was detected a few times. Its antigen is unidentified. Study-wide results and caveats: PCR might favor shorter templates, but any such skew would affect patients and controls equally.

What was sequenced were expressed TCRB transcripts, since all of the isolated RNA had been reverse transcribed. Generated by immunoSEQ multiplex PCR, the TCRdb table keeps only in-frame clones and is missing some. The top ten clones hold about 0.66% of a sample with some 150,000 clones, just over 9% of them seen once. This TCR derives from a man aged 18 to 29 in good health. The V and J genes are TRBV30 and TRBJ1-5; D not resolved. Specimen: central memory CD4+ T cells from blood. The CDR3 sequence is CAWTRGNNQPQHF. DNA of the CDR3: TGTGCCTGGACTCGCGGCAACAATCAGCCCCAGCATTTT.